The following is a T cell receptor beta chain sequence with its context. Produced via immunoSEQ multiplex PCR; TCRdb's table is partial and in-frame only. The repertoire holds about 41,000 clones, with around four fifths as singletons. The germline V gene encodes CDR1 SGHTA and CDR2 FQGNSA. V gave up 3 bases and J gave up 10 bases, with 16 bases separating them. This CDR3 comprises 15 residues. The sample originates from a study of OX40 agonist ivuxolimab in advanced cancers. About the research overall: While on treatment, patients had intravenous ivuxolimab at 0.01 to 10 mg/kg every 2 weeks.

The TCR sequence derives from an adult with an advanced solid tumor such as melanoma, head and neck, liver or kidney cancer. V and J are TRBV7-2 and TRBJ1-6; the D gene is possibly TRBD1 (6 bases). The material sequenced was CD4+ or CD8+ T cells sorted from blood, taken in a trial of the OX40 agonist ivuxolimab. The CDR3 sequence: CASSFFTGQGSPLHF. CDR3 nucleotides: TGTGCCAGCAGCTTCTTCACAGGGCAGGGATCACCCCTCCACTTT.